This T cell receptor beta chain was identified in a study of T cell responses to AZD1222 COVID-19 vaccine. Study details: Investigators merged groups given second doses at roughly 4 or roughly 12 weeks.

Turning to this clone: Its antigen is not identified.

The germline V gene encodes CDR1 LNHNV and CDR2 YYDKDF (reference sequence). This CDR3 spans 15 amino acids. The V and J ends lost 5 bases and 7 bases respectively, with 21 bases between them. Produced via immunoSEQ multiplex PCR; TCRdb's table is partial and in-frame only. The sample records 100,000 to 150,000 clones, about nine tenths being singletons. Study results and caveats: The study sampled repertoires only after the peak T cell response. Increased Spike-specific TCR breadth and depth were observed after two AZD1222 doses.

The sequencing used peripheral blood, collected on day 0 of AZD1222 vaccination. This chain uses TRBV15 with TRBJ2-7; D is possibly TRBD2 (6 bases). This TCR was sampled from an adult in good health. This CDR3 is CATSVPGPGVGEQYF. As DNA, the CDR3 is TGTGCCACCAGCGTACCGGGGCCGGGAGTAGGGGAGCAGTACTTC.